This entry concerns a single T cell receptor (beta chain). This table comes from immunoSEQ multiplex PCR, and its TCRdb copy is limited to in-frame clones, with some not included. The sample comprises over 300,000 clones, around 86% of which are singletons, and around 16% rests with the top ten. The entry originates in a study of shared clonotypes between healthy human individuals. The CDR3 length is 15 residues. Germline CDR1 and CDR2: SNHLY and FYNNEI. The J segment lost 5 bases and the V segment lost 3 bases, leaving 6 bases of the junction unmatched. V is TRBV2 and J is TRBJ2-5; 10 bases agree with TRBD2. Input material: memory CD8+ T cells sorted from blood. Documented subset: CD45RO+ cells pooled with CCR7-negative TemRA cells. The sequence came from a young man in good health. For the CDR3, the DNA is TGTGCCAGCAGTGAGGGGACTAGCGCCGGGGAGACCCAGTACTTC. It encodes CASSEGTSAGETQYF.